One sample yielded the 18 T cell receptor beta chains listed below, sequenced in a study of blood T cell repertoires in COVID-19. The method was immunoSEQ multiplex PCR; TCRdb's version includes in-frame clones alone and lacks a portion of them. Of roughly 160,000 clones listed, roughly 81% are singletons. Sample: peripheral blood. These receptor sequences come from a woman older than 75 with COVID-19, enrolled during active disease.

In this sample, this clone turned up once. This chain links TRBV19 with TRBJ1-2; the D is unclear. Germline values: CDR1 LNHDA, CDR2 SQIVND (reference sequence). The CDR3 covers 14 residues. V lost 7 bases to trimming and J lost 4 bases, with 16 bases between them. The CDR3 nucleotides are TGTGCCAGTATAATGCTATCGGGTGTCTATGGCTACACCTTC. Translation: CASIMLSGVYGYTF.

This chain links TRBV9 with TRBJ2-1; a possible D gene is TRBD2 (6 bases). The CDR3 is made up of 15 amino acids. Germline V lookup: CDR1 SGDLS, CDR2 YYNGEE. V was shortened by 2 bases and J by 4 bases, with 13 bases between the two germline ends. The CDR3 protein is CASSVGRGSYNEQFF. The CDR3 DNA sequence: TGTGCCAGCAGCGTTGGCCGGGGGTCTTACAATGAGCAGTTCTTC.

The chain joins TRBV20-1 to TRBJ1-1; weak D call: TRBD1 (5 bases). The CDR3 runs to 11 residues. Trimming pared 4 bases from V and 5 bases from J, leaving 8 bases between. Germline CDR1 and CDR2: DFQATT and SNEGSKA (reference sequence). In DNA, the CDR3 is TGCAGTGCTACAGGGCGAACTGAAGCTTTCTTT. It specifies CSATGRTEAFF.

The V call is TRBV7-2, the J call TRBJ2-7, with D perhaps TRBD2 (6 bases). The CDR3 loop spans 13 amino acids. Trimming stripped 6 bases from V and 7 bases from J, with 16 bases between. Germline loops: CDR1 SGHTA, CDR2 FQGNSA. CDR3 sequence: CASSQRAGFEQYF. The DNA for the CDR3 is TGTGCCAGCAGTCAACGGGCGGGGTTTGAGCAGTACTTC. The variable domain in full, completed from reference TRBV7-2 and TRBJ2-7, reads GAGVSQSPSNKVTEKGKDVELRCDPISGHTALYWYRQSLGQGLEFLIYFQGNSAPDKSGLPSDRFSAERTGGSVSTLTIQRTQQEDSAVYLCASSQRAGFEQYFGPGTRLTVT.

The rearrangement links TRBV4-3 to TRBJ2-7; D ambiguous. This CDR3 region has 16 residues. CDR1 and CDR2 from the germline V gene are LGHNA and YSLEER. The V end was cut by 0 bases, the J end by 6 bases, with 18 bases between. In DNA, the CDR3 is TGCGCCAGCAGCCAAGATCAGAGTGGGCCGGCCCTCGAGCAGTACTTC. It yields the protein CASSQDQSGPALEQYF.

The chain employs TRBV14 and TRBJ2-5, with 10 bases aligning to TRBD2. After removal of 4 bases from V and 4 bases from J, the junction contained 27 bases not matched to a gene. Germline CDR1 reads SGHDN; CDR2 reads FVKESK. This CDR3 is built from 22 residues. Here the CDR3 DNA reads TGTGCCAGCAGCCCACCCGGGGGGAGCGGGAGGGCCAAGGGGAGGAGGGGAGAGACCCAGTACTTC. This translates into CASSPPGGSGRAKGRRGETQYF.

This clone was seen more than once but under ten times. The chain uses TRBV25-1 and TRBJ1-1; perhaps TRBD1 as D (5 bases). The CDR3 contains 13 residues. Trimming pared 5 bases from V and 3 bases from J, leaving 10 bases between. CDR1 is MGHDK, CDR2 SYGVNS, per germline. Here the CDR3 DNA reads TGTGCCAGCAGTCCTGGAGGGGACACTGAAGCTTTCTTT. This sequence encodes CASSPGGDTEAFF.

The rearrangement links TRBV29-1 to TRBJ2-3, with 16 bases lining up with TRBD2. The trim removed 6 bases at V and 9 bases at J, leaving 3 bases unmatched. Per germline, CDR1 SQVTM and CDR2 ANQGSEA. The CDR3 has 13 amino acids. The CDR3, as DNA: TGCAGCGTCGGGACTAGCGGGGGGGCCACGCAGTATTTT. Translating it yields CSVGTSGGATQYF.

This clone was seen once. J is TRBJ2-7 and V is TRBV28; TRBD1 might be the D (8 bases). The CDR3 runs to 13 residues. Germline V gives CDR1 MDHEN, CDR2 SYDVKM. With 4 bases removed from V and 7 bases from J, the gap between germline ends came to 14 bases. The CDR3 bases are TGTGCCAGCAGTTCAGGACAGGGAGGGGAGCAGTACTTC. Encoded protein: CASSSGQGGEQYF. Combining the CDR3 with reference TRBV28 and TRBJ2-7 gives the whole variable domain DVKVTQSSRYLVKRTGEKVFLECVQDMDHENMFWYRQDPGLGLRLIYFSYDVKMKEKGDIPEGYSVSREKKERFSLILESASTNQTSMYLCASSSGQGGEQYFGPGTRLTVT.

This clone has only one observation. The V call is TRBV7-6, the J call TRBJ2-1; TRBD1 is a possible D gene (7 bases). This CDR3 comprises 15 residues. Germline assignment: CDR1 SGHVS and CDR2 FNYEAQ. V gave up 5 bases and J gave up 6 bases, with 17 bases separating them. The CDR3 reads CASSPYRQGGNEQFF. The CDR3 DNA reads TGTGCCAGCAGCCCCTACCGACAGGGAGGCAATGAGCAGTTCTTC. The full variable domain, in which reference TRBV7-6 and TRBJ2-1 provide the parts outside the CDR3, is GAGVSQSPRYKVTKRGQDVALRCDPISGHVSLYWYRQALGQGPEFLTYFNYEAQQDKSGLPNDRFSAERPEGSISTLTIQRTEQRDSAMYRCASSPYRQGGNEQFFGPGTRLTVL.

This chain connects TRBV2 to TRBJ1-1, with no clear D. Trimming left V 4 bases short and J 2 bases short, with 8 bases between. There are 13 residues in the CDR3. Germline loops: CDR1 SNHLY, CDR2 FYNNEI. The CDR3 sequence: CASSVSINTEAFF. The DNA of the CDR3 is TGTGCCAGCAGTGTTTCTATCAACACTGAAGCTTTCTTT.

The chain combines TRBV15 with TRBJ2-5, with 8 positions matching TRBD2. V lost 5 bases to trimming and J lost 4 bases; unmatched junction nucleotides: 6. The CDR3 totals 14 residues. Germline V CDR1 and CDR2: LNHNV, YYDKDF (reference sequence). CDR3 region: CATSPRTSPETQYF. The CDR3 region has the DNA TGTGCCACCAGCCCCCGGACTAGCCCAGAGACCCAGTACTTC.

V usage is TRBV5-1 and J usage is TRBJ2-1; D unclear. From germline, CDR1 is SGHRS and CDR2 YFSETQ. The CDR3 is made up of 15 amino acids. V shed 3 bases and J shed 2 bases, with 12 bases lying between them. The CDR3 loop is CASSYMSVPYNEQFF. CDR3 coding DNA: TGCGCCAGCAGCTATATGAGCGTCCCCTACAATGAGCAGTTCTTC.

This clone has only one observation. The rearrangement joins TRBV4-1 to TRBJ2-7, with a possible D match to TRBD2 (6 bases). CDR3 size: 13 residues. CDR1 and CDR2 (germline): MGHRA, YSYEKL. V was clipped by 5 bases and J by 6 bases, with 14 bases between them. The CDR3 DNA follows: TGCGCCAGCAGCAATCGGGACTCGGGCGAGCAGTACTTC. Residues: CASSNRDSGEQYF.

The V and J genes are TRBV4-1 and TRBJ2-3; TRBD2 might be the D (5 bases). CDR1 and CDR2 from the germline V gene are MGHRA and YSYEKL. The CDR3 sequence is 15 residues long. Trimming pared 3 bases from V and 0 bases from J, leaving 10 bases between. The chain's CDR3 is CASSHRRQSTDTQYF. The CDR3 DNA reads TGCGCCAGCAGCCACAGGAGGCAAAGCACAGATACGCAGTATTTT.

This chain links TRBV11-3 with TRBJ2-7, with D possibly matching TRBD2 (5 bases). V lost 5 bases to trimming and J lost 6 bases, with 14 bases between them. The CDR3 has 13 amino acids. Germline assignment: CDR1 SGHNT and CDR2 YENEEA. The CDR3 DNA follows: TGTGCCAGCAGCGTCGACATCCGGGGCGAGCAGTACTTC. Its translation is CASSVDIRGEQYF.

The chain carries TRBV7-2 and TRBJ1-1, with D possibly matching TRBD1 (6 bases). Trimming left V 1 base short and J 1 base short, with 13 bases between. CDR1 is SGHTA, CDR2 FQGNSA, per germline. The CDR3 is made up of 16 amino acids. This CDR3 reads CASSLDRAPWNTEAFF. The CDR3 coding sequence is TGTGCCAGCAGCTTAGACAGGGCCCCCTGGAACACTGAAGCTTTCTTT.

The gene calls are TRBV4-1 and TRBJ2-5; 12 nucleotides agree with TRBD1. There are 15 residues in the CDR3. The germline gives CDR1 MGHRA, CDR2 YSYEKL. J lost 5 bases, V lost 4 bases, and 5 bases had no gene match. In nucleotides, the CDR3 is TGCGCCAGCAGCCTCGGGACAGGGGGCTGGGAGACCCAGTACTTC. Its protein is CASSLGTGGWETQYF.